A single sample is the source of the 26 T cell receptor beta chains below, sequenced in a study of cytotoxic CD8 clonotypes in ibrutinib-treated CLL (dated by TCRdb to the early 2020s). Reading the label with the study, this specimen's time point is: around 25 months on ibrutinib. Library preparation was by the immunoSEQ multiplex PCR assay. As stored in TCRdb, this immuneACCESS dataset retains in-frame rearrangements with V and J assigned. A fraction of the clones does not appear; measured against another copy, unresolved V genes explain less than half of the discrepancy, and the remainder lacks a known reason. Counted in this sample were about 180,000 clones; roughly four fifths of them appeared once. Around 4.5% of the sample is taken by the ten largest. The specimen was PBMCs, collected after 24 months of ibrutinib treatment. Source of these receptors: a human donor with chronic lymphocytic leukemia.

In its sample, this clone was seen once. J is TRBJ2-2 and V is TRBV5-1, with a tentative D call TRBD2 (6 bases). V lost 4 bases, J lost 2 bases, and 24 bases lay in between. The CDR3 has 19 amino acids. Germline V gene sequence: CDR1 SGHRS, CDR2 YFSETQ. The CDR3 bases are TGCGCCAGCAGCCCGGTCCCCACAGGAGCGGGCCGAAACACCGGGGAGCTGTTTTTT. It specifies CASSPVPTGAGRNTGELFF.

This clone was recorded once. The rearrangement links TRBV2 to TRBJ1-5; TRBD1 aligns across 7 bases. CDR1 is SNHLY and CDR2 is FYNNEI in the germline V gene. The V gene end was trimmed by 6 bases and the J gene end by 3 bases; junction bases not matched to a gene: 5. The CDR3 has 14 amino acids. The CDR3 DNA reads as TGTGCCAGCAGACCGGGACAGTTCAATCAGCCCCAGCATTTT. This sequence encodes CASRPGQFNQPQHF.

The CDR3 loop reads CASSLVGSGGYTF. CDR3 DNA sequence: TGTGCCAGCAGCTTGGTAGGATCGGGTGGCTACACCTTC. The J gene is TRBJ1-2, the V gene TRBV5-8, with unresolved D. Germline V gives CDR1 SGHTS, CDR2 YDEGEE. The CDR3 totals 13 residues. The V end was cut by 0 bases, the J end by 7 bases, with 10 bases between. Full variable domain (outside the CDR3, taken from reference TRBV5-8 and TRBJ1-2): EAGVTQSPTHLIKTRGQQATLRCSPISGHTSVYWYQQALGLGLQFLLWYDEGEERNRGNFPPRFSGRQFPNYSSELNVNALELEDSALYLCASSLVGSGGYTFGSGTRLTVV.

The V gene is TRBV20-1, the J gene TRBJ2-2, with D maybe TRBD2 (5 bases). The CDR3 length is 11 residues. Trimming removed 1 base from V and 13 bases from J, with 10 bases in between. Germline V CDR1 and CDR2: DFQATT, SNEGSKA (reference sequence). The CDR3 DNA sequence: TGCAGTGCTAGAGGTGCGGGTGGGCTGTTTTTT. Translated, it gives CSARGAGGLFF.

This rearrangement joins TRBV30 to TRBJ1-5; D remains ambiguous. The CDR3 has 13 amino acids. Trimming left V 0 bases short and J 4 bases short, with 7 bases between. Germline V gene lookup returns CDR1 GTSNPN and CDR2 SVGIG (reference sequence). CDR3 nucleotides: TGTGCCTGGAGTGTTCGGGGTAATCAGCCCCAGCATTTT. It yields the protein CAWSVRGNQPQHF.

V gene TRBV7-3 combines with J gene TRBJ2-3, with unresolved D. The CDR3 has 12 amino acids. Looked up from germline, CDR1 is SGHTA and CDR2 is FQGTGA. Trimming removed 2 bases from V and 5 bases from J, with 5 bases in between. The CDR3 region is CASSLLEDTQYF. In DNA form, the CDR3 reads TGTGCCAGCAGCTTACTAGAAGATACGCAGTATTTT.

The V and J genes are TRBV11-1 and TRBJ2-3; D uncertain. CDR1 is SGHAT, CDR2 FQDESV, per germline (reference sequence). Trimming cost V 5 bases and J 1 base, with 13 bases left between them. The CDR3 has 15 amino acids. CDR3 in amino acids: CASSPRAPRTDTQYF. The CDR3 nucleotides read TGTGCCAGCAGCCCCAGAGCGCCCCGCACAGATACGCAGTATTTT.

V is TRBV28 and J is TRBJ2-2, with 11 bases matching TRBD2. Germline CDR1 MDHEN, CDR2 SYDVKM. Losses at the gene ends were 5 bases for V and 3 bases for J; bases not matched to a gene: 8. The length of the CDR3 is 17 residues. CDR3 sequence reads: CASSAPRLAGHTGELFF. CDR3 sequence (DNA): TGTGCCAGCAGTGCCCCAAGACTAGCGGGACACACCGGGGAGCTGTTTTTT.

The V gene is TRBV7-2, the J gene TRBJ1-1, with 8 bases identical to TRBD1. This CDR3 comprises 14 residues. The germline V gene encodes CDR1 SGHTA and CDR2 FQGNSA. Trimming removed 1 base from V and 5 bases from J; junction bases left unmatched: 3. As DNA, the CDR3 is TGTGCCAGCAGCTTAGAAGACAGGGGAACTGAAGCTTTCTTT. The encoded protein is CASSLEDRGTEAFF.

This chain joins TRBV19 and TRBJ1-5; 8 positions agree with TRBD1. The length of the CDR3 is 13 residues. V was clipped by 5 bases and J by 9 bases; unmatched bases: 6. CDR1 is LNHDA and CDR2 is SQIVND in the germline V gene (reference sequence). In DNA, the CDR3 is TGTGCCAGTAGTTGGACAGGGACTCTGCCCCAGCATTTT. Its protein is CASSWTGTLPQHF.

This clone appeared a few times. The V and J genes are TRBV6-1 and TRBJ1-2; 7 nucleotides align to TRBD1. The CDR3 contains 14 residues. V shed 7 bases, J shed 1 base, and the junction held 6 bases outside the gene matches. CDR1 MNHNS and CDR2 SASEGT come from the germline V gene. This CDR3 reads CASIRQGDNYGYTF. The CDR3 bases are TGTGCCAGCATTCGACAGGGCGATAACTATGGCTACACCTTC.

As regards this clone: The sample holds other DNA sequences that translate to the same CDR3. J is TRBJ1-1 and V is TRBV18; D not certain. Germline-derived CDR1 and CDR2 are KGHSH and LQKENI. The CDR3 runs to 14 residues. V was cut by 2 bases and J by 2 bases, with 9 bases left in between. The CDR3 DNA follows: TGTGCCAGCTCACCAGGGTCTGCAAACACTGAAGCTTTCTTT. It yields the protein CASSPGSANTEAFF.

The rearrangement joins TRBV30 to TRBJ1-1; no reliable D call. The CDR3 contains 11 residues. Trimming cost V 7 bases and J 5 bases, with 11 bases left between them. CDR1 GTSNPN and CDR2 SVGIG come from the germline V gene (reference sequence). Here the CDR3 DNA reads TGTGCCTCCTCCAGTGTTACTGAAGCTTTCTTT. Its translation is CASSSVTEAFF.

V and J are TRBV5-6 and TRBJ2-7, with TRBD1 as a possible D gene (6 bases). This CDR3 region has 14 residues. Germline loops: CDR1 SGHDT, CDR2 YYEEEE. Trimming removed 6 bases from V and 0 bases from J, with 13 bases in between. DNA of the CDR3: TGTGCCAGCAAGAACCGGGACAACTCCTACGAGCAGTACTTC. It is translated as CASKNRDNSYEQYF.

The V and J genes are TRBV30 and TRBJ2-4; D possibly corresponds to TRBD1 (8 bases). Per the germline V gene, CDR1 is GTSNPN and CDR2 is SVGIG (reference sequence). V lost 2 bases, J lost 3 bases, and 11 bases lay in between. CDR3 length equals 14 residues. The CDR3 sequence is CAWSTGGDKNIQYF. The CDR3 DNA sequence: TGTGCCTGGAGTACAGGGGGGGACAAAAACATTCAGTACTTC. The variable domain in full, completed from reference TRBV30 and TRBJ2-4, reads SQTIHQWPATLVQPVGSPLSLECTVEGTSNPNLYWYRQAAGRGLQLLFYSVGIGQISSEVPQNLSASRPQDRQFILSSKKLLLSDSGFYLCAWSTGGDKNIQYFGAGTRLSVL.

V usage is TRBV11-2 and J usage is TRBJ1-2, with 7 bases lining up with TRBD1. The CDR3 has 13 residues. Germline CDR1 and CDR2: SGHAT and FQNNGV. V lost 5 bases and J lost 2; bases outside the gene matches: 2. The CDR3 nucleotides read TGTGCCAGCAGCGAACAGGGGAACTATGGCTACACCTTC. This translates into CASSEQGNYGYTF.

The chain links TRBV7-9 to TRBJ2-7; D unclear. The length of the CDR3 is 14 residues. The ends were cut back, 2 bases at V and 0 bases at J, with 8 bases in the middle. The germline gives CDR1 SEHNR, CDR2 FQNEAQ (reference sequence). CDR3 sequence reads: CASSLTPASYEQYF. The CDR3, as DNA: TGTGCCAGCAGCTTAACCCCCGCCTCCTACGAGCAGTACTTC.

This chain links TRBV7-8 with TRBJ2-7, with 7 bases aligning to TRBD2. The trim removed 7 bases at V and 3 bases at J, leaving 9 bases unmatched. The germline CDR1 and CDR2 sequences are SGHVS and FQNEAQ. This CDR3 has 14 residues. CDR3: CASTVGRGNYEQYF. The CDR3, as DNA: TGTGCCAGCACCGTGGGGCGGGGGAACTACGAGCAGTACTTC.

The J gene is TRBJ1-2, the V gene TRBV7-2; 7 positions match TRBD1. The V segment lost 5 bases and the J segment 2 bases; nucleotides outside the gene matches: 20. CDR3 length: 19 residues. Germline CDR1 SGHTA, CDR2 FQGNSA. The CDR3 DNA reads TGTGCCAGCAGCCCACCCAACCTCAGACAGGGATCGTCGAACTATGGCTACACCTTC. It specifies CASSPPNLRQGSSNYGYTF.

The chain uses TRBV9 and TRBJ1-3, with D unresolved. The CDR3 totals 14 residues. Germline CDR1 and CDR2: SGDLS and YYNGEE. V was shortened by 3 bases and J by 0 bases, with 7 bases between the two germline ends. The DNA for the CDR3 is TGTGCCAGCAGCGCCGCAGTCTCTGGAAACACCATATATTTT. Its protein product is CASSAAVSGNTIYF. The full variable domain, its missing parts supplied by reference TRBV9 and TRBJ1-3, is DSGVTQTPKHLITATGQRVTLRCSPRSGDLSVYWYQQSLDQGLQFLIQYYNGEERAKGNILERFSAQQFPDLHSELNLSSLELGDSALYFCASSAAVSGNTIYFGEGSWLTVV.

The chain uses TRBV12-5 and TRBJ2-7; 7 bases map to TRBD1. J gave up 3 bases and V 3 bases, and 2 bases lay outside the gene matches. The V gene's germline CDR1 is LGHNT and CDR2 FRNRAP. This CDR3 is 13 amino acids long. CDR3 in DNA: TGTGCTAGTGGTTTTGCAGGGGGCTACGAGCAGTACTTC. It codes for CASGFAGGYEQYF.

The rearrangement links TRBV6-1 to TRBJ1-6, with D possibly being TRBD1 (6 bases). The CDR3 contains 14 residues. Trimming removed 1 base from V and 7 bases from J, with 8 bases in between. Germline CDR1 is MNHNS and CDR2 is SASEGT. This CDR3 reads CASSEGTENSPLHF. In DNA, the CDR3 is TGTGCCAGCAGTGAAGGGACAGAGAATTCACCCCTCCACTTT.

The chain couples TRBV5-4 to TRBJ2-5; 9 nucleotides agree with TRBD2. J gave up 6 bases and V 3 bases, and 9 bases lay outside the gene matches. Germline values: CDR1 SGHNT, CDR2 YYREEE (reference sequence). CDR3 length: 15 residues. The CDR3 region has the DNA TGTGCCAGCAGCTCCGAAGCGGGAGGTATGAAGACCCAGTACTTC. It specifies CASSSEAGGMKTQYF.

The chain is built from TRBV7-9 and TRBJ1-4; no clear D. V gave up 1 base and J gave up 2 bases, with 20 bases separating them. CDR1 and CDR2 (germline): SEHNR, FQNEAQ (reference sequence). There are 19 residues in the CDR3. The DNA of the CDR3 is TGTGCCAGCAGCTTAGTCCCCACTAATAGGCTTACCACTAATGAAAAACTGTTTTTT. Amino acid sequence: CASSLVPTNRLTTNEKLFF.

In DNA, the CDR3 is TGTGCCAGCTCACCACTCGCCCCTAGCGGGAGAAAGGCCGGGGAGCTGTTTTTT. It yields the protein CASSPLAPSGRKAGELFF. The chain joins TRBV18 to TRBJ2-2, with TRBD2 identical over 10 bases. The germline gives CDR1 KGHSH, CDR2 LQKENI. The ends lost 1 base at V and 6 bases at J; junction bases unmatched: 11. The CDR3 has 18 amino acids.

The rearrangement links TRBV27 to TRBJ2-3; TRBD2 matches at 14 bases. The trim removed 5 bases at V and 4 bases at J, leaving 5 bases unmatched. The CDR3 length is 16 residues. Germline CDR1 and CDR2: MNHEY and SMNVEV (reference sequence). Written as DNA, the CDR3 is TGTGCCAGCAGTCTGCGACTAGCGGGAGGGCCAGATACGCAGTATTTT. Translating gives CASSLRLAGGPDTQYF.